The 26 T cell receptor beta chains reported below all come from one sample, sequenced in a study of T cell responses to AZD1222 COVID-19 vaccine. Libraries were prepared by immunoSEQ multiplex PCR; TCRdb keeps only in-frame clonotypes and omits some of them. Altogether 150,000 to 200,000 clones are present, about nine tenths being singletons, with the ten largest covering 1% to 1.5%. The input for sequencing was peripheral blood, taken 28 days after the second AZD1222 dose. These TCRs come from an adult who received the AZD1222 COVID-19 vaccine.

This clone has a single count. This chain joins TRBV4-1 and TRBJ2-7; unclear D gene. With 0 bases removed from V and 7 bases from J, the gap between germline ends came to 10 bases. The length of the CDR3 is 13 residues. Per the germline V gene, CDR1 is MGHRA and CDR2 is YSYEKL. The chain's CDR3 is CASSQDRALEQYF. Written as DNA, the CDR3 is TGCGCCAGCAGCCAAGATCGGGCTTTGGAGCAGTACTTC.

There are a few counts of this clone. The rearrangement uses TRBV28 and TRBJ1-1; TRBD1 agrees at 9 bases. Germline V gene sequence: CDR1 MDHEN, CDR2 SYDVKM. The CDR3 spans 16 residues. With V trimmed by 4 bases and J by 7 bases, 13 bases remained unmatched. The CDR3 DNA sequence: TGTGCCAGCAGTTCTCCCGGGACAGGGTACCGGAGTGAAGCTTTCTTT. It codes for CASSSPGTGYRSEAFF.

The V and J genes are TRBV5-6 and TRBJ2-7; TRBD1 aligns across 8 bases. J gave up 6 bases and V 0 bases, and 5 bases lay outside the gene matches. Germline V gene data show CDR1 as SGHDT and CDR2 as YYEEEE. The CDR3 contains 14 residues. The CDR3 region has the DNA TGTGCCAGCAGCTTGGTTGGGACAGGTAGCGAGCAGTACTTC. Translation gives CASSLVGTGSEQYF.

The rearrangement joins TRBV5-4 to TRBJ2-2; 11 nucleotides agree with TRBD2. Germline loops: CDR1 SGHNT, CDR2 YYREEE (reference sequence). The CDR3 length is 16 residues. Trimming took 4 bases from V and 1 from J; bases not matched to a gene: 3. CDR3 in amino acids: CASSPGTSGNTGELFF. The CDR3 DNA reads TGTGCCAGCAGCCCGGGGACTAGCGGGAACACCGGGGAGCTGTTTTTT.

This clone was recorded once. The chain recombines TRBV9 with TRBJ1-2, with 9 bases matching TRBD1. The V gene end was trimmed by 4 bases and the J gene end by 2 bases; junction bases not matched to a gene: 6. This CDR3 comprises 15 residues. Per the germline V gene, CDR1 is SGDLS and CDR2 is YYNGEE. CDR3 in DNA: TGTGCCAGCAGCCCTGTTGACAGGGGGAACTATGGCTACACCTTC. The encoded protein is CASSPVDRGNYGYTF.

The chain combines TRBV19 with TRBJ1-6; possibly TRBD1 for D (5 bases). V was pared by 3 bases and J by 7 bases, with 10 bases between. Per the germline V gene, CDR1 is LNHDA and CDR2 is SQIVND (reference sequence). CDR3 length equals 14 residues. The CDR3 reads CASSIRGVNSPLHF. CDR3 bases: TGTGCCAGTAGTATTCGAGGGGTAAATTCACCCCTCCACTTT. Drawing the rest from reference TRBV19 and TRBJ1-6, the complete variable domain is DGGITQSPKYLFRKEGQNVTLSCEQNLNHDAMYWYRQDPGQGLRLIYYSQIVNDFQKGDIAEGYSVSREKKESFPLTVTSAQKNPTAFYLCASSIRGVNSPLHFGNGTRLTVT.

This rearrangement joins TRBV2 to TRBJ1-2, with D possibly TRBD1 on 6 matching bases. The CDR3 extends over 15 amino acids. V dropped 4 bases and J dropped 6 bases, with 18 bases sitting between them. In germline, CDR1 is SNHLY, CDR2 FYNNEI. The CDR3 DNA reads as TGTGCCAGCAGTGCCCAAATGGGGGGCTTGGATGGCTACACCTTC. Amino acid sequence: CASSAQMGGLDGYTF.

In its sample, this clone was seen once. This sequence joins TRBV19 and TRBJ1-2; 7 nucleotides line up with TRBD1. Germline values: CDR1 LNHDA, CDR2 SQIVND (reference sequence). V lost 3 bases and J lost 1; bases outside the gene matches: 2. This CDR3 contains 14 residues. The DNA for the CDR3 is TGTGCCAGTAGTATCGGACAGGTTAACTATGGCTACACCTTC. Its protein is CASSIGQVNYGYTF. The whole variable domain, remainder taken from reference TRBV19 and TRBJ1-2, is DGGITQSPKYLFRKEGQNVTLSCEQNLNHDAMYWYRQDPGQGLRLIYYSQIVNDFQKGDIAEGYSVSREKKESFPLTVTSAQKNPTAFYLCASSIGQVNYGYTFGSGTRLTVV.

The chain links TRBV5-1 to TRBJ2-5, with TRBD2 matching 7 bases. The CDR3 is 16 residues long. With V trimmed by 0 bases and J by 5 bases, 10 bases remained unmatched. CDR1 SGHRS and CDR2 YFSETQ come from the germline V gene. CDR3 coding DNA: TGCGCCAGCAGCTTGGTGGTCGCGGGAGCGGGGGAGACCCAGTACTTC. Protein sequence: CASSLVVAGAGETQYF.

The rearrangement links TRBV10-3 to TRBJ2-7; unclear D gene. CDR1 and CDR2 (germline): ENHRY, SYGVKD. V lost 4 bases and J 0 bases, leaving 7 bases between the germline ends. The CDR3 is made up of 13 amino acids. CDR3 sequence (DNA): TGTGCCATCAGTGTCCGGAGCTCCTACGAGCAGTACTTC. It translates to CAISVRSSYEQYF.

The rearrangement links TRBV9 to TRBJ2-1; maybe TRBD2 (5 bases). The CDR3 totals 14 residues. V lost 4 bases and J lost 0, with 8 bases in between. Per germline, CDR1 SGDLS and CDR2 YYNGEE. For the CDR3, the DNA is TGTGCCAGCAGCCTGGGGAGCTCCTACAATGAGCAGTTCTTC. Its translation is CASSLGSSYNEQFF.

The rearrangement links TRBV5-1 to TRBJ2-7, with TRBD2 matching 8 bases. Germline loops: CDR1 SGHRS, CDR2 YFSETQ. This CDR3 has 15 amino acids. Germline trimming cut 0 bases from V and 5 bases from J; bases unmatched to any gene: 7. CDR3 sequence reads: CASSLATSVFDEQYF. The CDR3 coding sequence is TGCGCCAGCAGCTTGGCGACTAGCGTCTTTGACGAGCAGTACTTC.

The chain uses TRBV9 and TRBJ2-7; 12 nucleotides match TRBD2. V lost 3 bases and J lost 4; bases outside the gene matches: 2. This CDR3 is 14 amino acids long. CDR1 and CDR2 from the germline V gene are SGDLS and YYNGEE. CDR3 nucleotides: TGTGCCAGCAGCGCTGGACTAGCGGGATACGAGCAGTACTTC. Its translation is CASSAGLAGYEQYF.

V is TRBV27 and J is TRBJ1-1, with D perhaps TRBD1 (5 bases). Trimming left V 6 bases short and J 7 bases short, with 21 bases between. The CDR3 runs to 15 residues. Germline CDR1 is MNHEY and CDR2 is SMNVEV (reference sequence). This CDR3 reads CASRSPRMAGVEAFF. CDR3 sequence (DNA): TGTGCCAGCAGAAGCCCCAGGATGGCGGGGGTTGAAGCTTTCTTT.

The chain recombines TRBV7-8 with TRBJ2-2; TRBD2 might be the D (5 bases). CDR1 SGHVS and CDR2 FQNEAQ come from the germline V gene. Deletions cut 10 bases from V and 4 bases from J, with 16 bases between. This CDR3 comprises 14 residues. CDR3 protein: CATREGPSTGELFF. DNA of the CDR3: TGTGCCACGCGAGAGGGTCCGAGCACCGGGGAGCTGTTTTTT. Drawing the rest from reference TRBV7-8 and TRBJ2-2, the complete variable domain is GAGVSQSPRYKVAKRGQDVALRCDPISGHVSLFWYQQALGQGPEFLTYFQNEAQLDKSGLPSDRFFAERPEGSVSTLKIQRTQQEDSAVYLCATREGPSTGELFFGEGSRLTVL.

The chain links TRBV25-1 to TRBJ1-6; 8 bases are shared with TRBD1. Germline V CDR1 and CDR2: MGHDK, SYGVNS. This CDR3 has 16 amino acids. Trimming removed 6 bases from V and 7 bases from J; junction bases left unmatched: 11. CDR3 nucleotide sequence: TGTGCCAGCAGGACAACTGACAGGGGAGGGAATTCACCCCTCCACTTT. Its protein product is CASRTTDRGGNSPLHF.

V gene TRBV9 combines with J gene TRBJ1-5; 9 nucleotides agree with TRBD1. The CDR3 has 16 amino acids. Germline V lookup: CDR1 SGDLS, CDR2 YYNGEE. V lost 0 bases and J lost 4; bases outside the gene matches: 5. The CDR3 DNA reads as TGTGCCAGCAGCGTAGGGGACAGGGAGGGTAATCAGCCCCAGCATTTT. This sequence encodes CASSVGDREGNQPQHF.

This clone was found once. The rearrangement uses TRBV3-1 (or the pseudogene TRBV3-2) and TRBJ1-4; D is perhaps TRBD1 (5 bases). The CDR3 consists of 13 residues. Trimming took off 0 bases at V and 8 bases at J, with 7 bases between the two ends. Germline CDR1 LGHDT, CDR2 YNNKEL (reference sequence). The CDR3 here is CASSQDGGEKLFF. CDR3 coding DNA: TGTGCCAGCAGCCAAGATGGGGGGGAAAAACTGTTTTTT.

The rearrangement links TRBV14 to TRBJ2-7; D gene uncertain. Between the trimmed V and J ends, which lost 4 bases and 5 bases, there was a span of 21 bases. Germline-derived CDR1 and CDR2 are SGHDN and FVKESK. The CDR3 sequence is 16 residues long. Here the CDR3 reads CASSPKSPGRVDEQYF. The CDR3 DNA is TGTGCCAGCAGCCCTAAGTCTCCGGGTAGGGTGGACGAGCAGTACTTC.

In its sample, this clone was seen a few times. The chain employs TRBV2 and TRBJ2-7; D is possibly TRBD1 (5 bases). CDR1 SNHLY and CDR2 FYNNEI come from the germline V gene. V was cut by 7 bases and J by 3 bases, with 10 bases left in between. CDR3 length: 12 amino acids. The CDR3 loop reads CASTQTVYEQYF. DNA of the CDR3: TGTGCCAGCACCCAGACAGTCTACGAGCAGTACTTC.

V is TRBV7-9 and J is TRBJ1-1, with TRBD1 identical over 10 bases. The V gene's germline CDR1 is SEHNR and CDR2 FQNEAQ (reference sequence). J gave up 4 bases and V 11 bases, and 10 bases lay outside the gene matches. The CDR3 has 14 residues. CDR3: CAVPGQGKLTEAFF. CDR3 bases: TGTGCCGTTCCGGGACAGGGGAAACTCACTGAAGCTTTCTTT.

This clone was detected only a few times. CDR3 region: CASSLTGTGDSEAFF. In DNA form, the CDR3 reads TGTGCCAGCAGCTTAACCGGGACAGGGGATAGTGAAGCTTTCTTT. The chain links TRBV5-6 to TRBJ1-1; 10 nucleotides line up with TRBD1. The CDR3 runs 15 residues. V was pared by 2 bases and J by 7 bases, with 8 bases of the junction left unmatched. Per the germline V gene, CDR1 is SGHDT and CDR2 is YYEEEE.

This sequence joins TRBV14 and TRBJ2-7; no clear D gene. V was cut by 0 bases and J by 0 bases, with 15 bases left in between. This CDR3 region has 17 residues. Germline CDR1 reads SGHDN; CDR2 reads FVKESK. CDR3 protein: CASSQEPLRLSSYEQYF. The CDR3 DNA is TGTGCCAGCAGCCAAGAACCCCTCAGGCTTAGCTCCTACGAGCAGTACTTC.

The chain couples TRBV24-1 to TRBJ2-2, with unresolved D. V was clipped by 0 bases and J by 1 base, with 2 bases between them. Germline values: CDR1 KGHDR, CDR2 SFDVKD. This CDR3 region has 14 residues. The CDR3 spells CATSDLLNTGELFF. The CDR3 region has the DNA TGTGCCACCAGTGATTTGCTGAACACCGGGGAGCTGTTTTTT.

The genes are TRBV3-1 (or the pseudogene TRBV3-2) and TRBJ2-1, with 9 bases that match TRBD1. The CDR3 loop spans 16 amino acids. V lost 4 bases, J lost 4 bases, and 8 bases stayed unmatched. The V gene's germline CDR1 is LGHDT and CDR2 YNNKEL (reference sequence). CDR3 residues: CASSPLRDRVYNEQFF. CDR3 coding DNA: TGTGCCAGCAGCCCACTCCGGGACAGGGTTTACAATGAGCAGTTCTTC.

As DNA, the CDR3 is TGTGCCAGCAGTTTCCCCCCCTACAATGAGCAGTTCTTC. Translation gives CASSFPPYNEQFF. The J gene is TRBJ2-1, the V gene TRBV27; D ambiguous. CDR3 length: 13 residues. The V end lost 3 bases, the J end lost 2 bases, and 5 bases lay between the germline ends. Per germline, CDR1 MNHEY and CDR2 SMNVEV (reference sequence).